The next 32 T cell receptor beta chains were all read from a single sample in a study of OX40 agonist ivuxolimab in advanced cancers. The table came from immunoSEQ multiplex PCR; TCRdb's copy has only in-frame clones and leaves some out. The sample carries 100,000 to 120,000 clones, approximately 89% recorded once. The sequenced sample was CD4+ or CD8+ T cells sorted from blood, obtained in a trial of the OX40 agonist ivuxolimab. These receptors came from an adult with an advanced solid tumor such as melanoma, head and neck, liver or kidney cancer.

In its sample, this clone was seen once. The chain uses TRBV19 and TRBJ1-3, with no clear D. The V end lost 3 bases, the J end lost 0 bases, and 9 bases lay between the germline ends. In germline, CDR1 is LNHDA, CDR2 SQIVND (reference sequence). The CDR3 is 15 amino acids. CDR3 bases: TGTGCCAGTAGTATTGCCGGAACCTCTGGAAACACCATATATTTT. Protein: CASSIAGTSGNTIYF. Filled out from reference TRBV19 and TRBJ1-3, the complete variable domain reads DGGITQSPKYLFRKEGQNVTLSCEQNLNHDAMYWYRQDPGQGLRLIYYSQIVNDFQKGDIAEGYSVSREKKESFPLTVTSAQKNPTAFYLCASSIAGTSGNTIYFGEGSWLTVV.

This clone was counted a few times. DNA for the CDR3: TGTGCCAGCAGCCTGCCTGAGTCGGGAGGCGAGCAGTACTTC. Protein product: CASSLPESGGEQYF. The chain carries TRBV7-9 and TRBJ2-7; 7 bases match TRBD2. Germline-derived CDR1 and CDR2 are SEHNR and FQNEAQ (reference sequence). Trimming took 5 bases from V and 6 from J; bases not matched to a gene: 10. The CDR3 consists of 14 residues.

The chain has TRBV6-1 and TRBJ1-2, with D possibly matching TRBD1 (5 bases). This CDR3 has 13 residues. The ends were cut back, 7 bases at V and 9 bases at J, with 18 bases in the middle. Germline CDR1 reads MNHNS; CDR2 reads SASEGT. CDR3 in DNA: TGTGCCAGCACCATACAGGCCCTCTCGAGCTACACCTTC. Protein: CASTIQALSSYTF.

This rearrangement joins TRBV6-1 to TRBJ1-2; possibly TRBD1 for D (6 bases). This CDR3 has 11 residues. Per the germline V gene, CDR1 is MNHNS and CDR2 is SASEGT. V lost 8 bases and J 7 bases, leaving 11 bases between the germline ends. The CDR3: CASRTAAGYTF. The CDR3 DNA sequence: TGTGCCAGCCGGACAGCCGCTGGCTACACCTTC.

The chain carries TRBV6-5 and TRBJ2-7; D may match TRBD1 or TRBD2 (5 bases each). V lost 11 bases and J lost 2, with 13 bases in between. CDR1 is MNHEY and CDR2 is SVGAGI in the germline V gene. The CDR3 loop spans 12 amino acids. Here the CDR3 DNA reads TGTGCCCTCGGTGGGGACCCCTACGAGCAGTACTTC. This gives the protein CALGGDPYEQYF.

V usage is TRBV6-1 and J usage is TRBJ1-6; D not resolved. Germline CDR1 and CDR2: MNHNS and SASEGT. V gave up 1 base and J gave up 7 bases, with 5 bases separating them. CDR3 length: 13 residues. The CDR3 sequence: CASSEGGNSPLHF. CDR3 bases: TGTGCCAGCAGTGAAGGGGGAAATTCACCCCTCCACTTT.

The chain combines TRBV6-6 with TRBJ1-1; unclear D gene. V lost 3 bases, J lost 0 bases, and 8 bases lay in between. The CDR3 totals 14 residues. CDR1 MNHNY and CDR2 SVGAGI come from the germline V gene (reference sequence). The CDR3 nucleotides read TGTGCCAGCAGTTATGGGCAGTTGAACACTGAAGCTTTCTTT. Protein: CASSYGQLNTEAFF.

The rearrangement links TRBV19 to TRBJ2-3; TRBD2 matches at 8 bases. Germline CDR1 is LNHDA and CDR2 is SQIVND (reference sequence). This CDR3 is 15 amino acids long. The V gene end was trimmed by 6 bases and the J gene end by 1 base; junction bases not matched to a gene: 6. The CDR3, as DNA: TGTGCCAGTAGCCCGGGGGGGCAGGGCACAGATACGCAGTATTTT. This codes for CASSPGGQGTDTQYF.

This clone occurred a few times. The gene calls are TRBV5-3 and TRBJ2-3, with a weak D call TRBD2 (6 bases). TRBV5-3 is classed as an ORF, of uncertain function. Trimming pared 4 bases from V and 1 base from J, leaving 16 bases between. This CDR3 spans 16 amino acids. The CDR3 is CARSGRLVLGTDTQYF. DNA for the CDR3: TGTGCCAGAAGCGGTCGACTAGTCCTCGGCACAGATACGCAGTATTTT.

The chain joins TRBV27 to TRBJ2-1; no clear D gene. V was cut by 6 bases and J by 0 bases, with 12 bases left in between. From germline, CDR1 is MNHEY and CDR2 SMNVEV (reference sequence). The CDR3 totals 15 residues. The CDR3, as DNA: TGTGCCAGCAGCGACCCTGGCCACTCCTACAATGAGCAGTTCTTC. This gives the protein CASSDPGHSYNEQFF.

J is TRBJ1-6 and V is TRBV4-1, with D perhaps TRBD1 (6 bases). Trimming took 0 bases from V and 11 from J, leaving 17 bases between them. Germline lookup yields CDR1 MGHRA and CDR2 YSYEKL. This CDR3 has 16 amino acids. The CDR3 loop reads CASSQDWGAATPPLHF. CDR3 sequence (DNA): TGCGCCAGCAGCCAAGATTGGGGGGCCGCGACTCCACCCCTCCACTTT.

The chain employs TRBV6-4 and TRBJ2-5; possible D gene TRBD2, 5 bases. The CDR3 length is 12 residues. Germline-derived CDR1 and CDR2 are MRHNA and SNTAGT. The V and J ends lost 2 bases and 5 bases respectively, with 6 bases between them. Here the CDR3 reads CASSDGGETQYF. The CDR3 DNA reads TGTGCCAGCAGTGACGGCGGGGAGACCCAGTACTTC.

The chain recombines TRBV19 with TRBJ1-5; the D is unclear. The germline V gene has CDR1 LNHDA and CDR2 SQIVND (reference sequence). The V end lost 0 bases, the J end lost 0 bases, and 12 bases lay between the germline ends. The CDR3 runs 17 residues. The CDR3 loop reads CASSIDHRYNSNQPQHF. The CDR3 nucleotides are TGTGCCAGTAGTATAGATCACCGGTATAATAGCAATCAGCCCCAGCATTTT.

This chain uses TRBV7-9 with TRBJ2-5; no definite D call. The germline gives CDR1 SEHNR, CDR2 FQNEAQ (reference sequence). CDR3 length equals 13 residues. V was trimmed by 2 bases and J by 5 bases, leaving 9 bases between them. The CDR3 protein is CASSLHPEETQYF. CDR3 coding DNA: TGTGCCAGCAGCTTACACCCGGAGGAGACCCAGTACTTC.

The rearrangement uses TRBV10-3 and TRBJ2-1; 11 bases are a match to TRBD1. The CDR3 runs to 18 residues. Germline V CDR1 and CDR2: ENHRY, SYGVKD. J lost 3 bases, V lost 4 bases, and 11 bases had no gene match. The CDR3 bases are TGTGCCATCAGTGCCACAAACTTGGGACAGGGGGGCTACAATGAGCAGTTCTTC. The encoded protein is CAISATNLGQGGYNEQFF.

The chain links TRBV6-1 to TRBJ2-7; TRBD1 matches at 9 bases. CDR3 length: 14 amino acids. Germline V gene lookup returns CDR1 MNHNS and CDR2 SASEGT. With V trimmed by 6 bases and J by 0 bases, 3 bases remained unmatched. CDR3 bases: TGTGCCAGCAGATGGGACAGGGCCTCCTACGAGCAGTACTTC. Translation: CASRWDRASYEQYF.

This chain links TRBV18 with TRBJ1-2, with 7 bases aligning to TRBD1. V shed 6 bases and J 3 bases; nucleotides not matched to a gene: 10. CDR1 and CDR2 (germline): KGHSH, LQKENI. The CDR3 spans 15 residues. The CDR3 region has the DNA TGTGCCAGCTCCCCAGGACAGGAGGGGGACTATGGCTACACCTTC. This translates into CASSPGQEGDYGYTF.

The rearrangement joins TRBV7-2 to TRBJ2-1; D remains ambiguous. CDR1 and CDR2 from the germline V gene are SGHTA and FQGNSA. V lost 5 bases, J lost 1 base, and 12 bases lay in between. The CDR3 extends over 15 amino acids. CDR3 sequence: CASSPAERSYNEQFF. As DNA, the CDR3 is TGTGCCAGCAGCCCAGCAGAGAGGTCCTACAATGAGCAGTTCTTC.

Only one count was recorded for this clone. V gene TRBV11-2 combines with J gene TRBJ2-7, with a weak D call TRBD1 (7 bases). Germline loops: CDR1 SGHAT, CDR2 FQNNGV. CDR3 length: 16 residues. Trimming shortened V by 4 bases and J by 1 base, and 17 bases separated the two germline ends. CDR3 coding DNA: TGTGCCAGCAGCTCAGGGCAGGGGGGATGGTCCTACGAGCAGTACTTC. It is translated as CASSSGQGGWSYEQYF.

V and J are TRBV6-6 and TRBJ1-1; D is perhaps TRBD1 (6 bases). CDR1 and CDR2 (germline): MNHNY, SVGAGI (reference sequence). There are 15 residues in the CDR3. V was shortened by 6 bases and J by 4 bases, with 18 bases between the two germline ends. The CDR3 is CASRPRDTRGTEAFF. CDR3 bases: TGTGCCAGCAGACCCCGGGACACTCGGGGCACTGAAGCTTTCTTT.

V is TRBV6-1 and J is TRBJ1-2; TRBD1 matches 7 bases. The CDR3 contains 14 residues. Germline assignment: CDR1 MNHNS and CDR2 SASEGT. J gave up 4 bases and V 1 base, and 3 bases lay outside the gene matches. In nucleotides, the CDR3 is TGTGCCAGCAGTGAAGAGACAGGGTTCTATGGCTACACCTTC. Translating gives CASSEETGFYGYTF.

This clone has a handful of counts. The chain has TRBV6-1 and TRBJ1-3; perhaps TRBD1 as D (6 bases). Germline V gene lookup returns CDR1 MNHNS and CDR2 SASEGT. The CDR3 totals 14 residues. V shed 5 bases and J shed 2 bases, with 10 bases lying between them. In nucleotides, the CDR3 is TGTGCCAGCAGTCATACAGGGACTGGAAACACCATATATTTT. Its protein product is CASSHTGTGNTIYF.

CDR3 in amino acids: CASSLAQGAGTDTQYF. The CDR3 DNA follows: TGTGCCAGCAGCTTAGCACAGGGGGCAGGCACAGATACGCAGTATTTT. This chain connects TRBV7-8 to TRBJ2-3; 9 nucleotides line up with TRBD1. Germline CDR1 is SGHVS and CDR2 is FQNEAQ. The CDR3 extends over 16 amino acids. After removal of 0 bases from V and 1 base from J, the junction contained 2 bases not matched to a gene.

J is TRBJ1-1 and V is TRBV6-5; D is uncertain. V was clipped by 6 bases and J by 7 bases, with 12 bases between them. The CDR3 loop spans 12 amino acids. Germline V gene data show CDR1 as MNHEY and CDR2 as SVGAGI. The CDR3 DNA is TGTGCCAGCAGCCAGATAGTAGATGAAGCTTTCTTT. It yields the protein CASSQIVDEAFF.

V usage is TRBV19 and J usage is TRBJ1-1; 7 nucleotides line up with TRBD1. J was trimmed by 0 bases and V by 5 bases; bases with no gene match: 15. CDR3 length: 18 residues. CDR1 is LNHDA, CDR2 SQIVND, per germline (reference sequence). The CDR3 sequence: CASSSPPGTDPMNTEAFF. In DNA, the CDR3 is TGTGCCAGTAGTTCTCCCCCCGGGACAGACCCCATGAACACTGAAGCTTTCTTT.

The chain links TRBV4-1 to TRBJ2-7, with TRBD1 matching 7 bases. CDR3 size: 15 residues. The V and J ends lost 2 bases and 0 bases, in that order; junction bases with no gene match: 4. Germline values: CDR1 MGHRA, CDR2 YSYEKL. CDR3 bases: TGCGCCAGCAGCCAATCGGGACAGCACTCCTACGAGCAGTACTTC. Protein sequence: CASSQSGQHSYEQYF.

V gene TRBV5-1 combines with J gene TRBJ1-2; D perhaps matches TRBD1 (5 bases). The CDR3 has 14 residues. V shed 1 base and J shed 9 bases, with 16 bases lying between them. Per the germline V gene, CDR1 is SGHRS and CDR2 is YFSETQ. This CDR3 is CASSLKIQGSSYTF. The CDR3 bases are TGCGCCAGCAGCTTGAAGATCCAGGGCTCAAGCTACACCTTC.

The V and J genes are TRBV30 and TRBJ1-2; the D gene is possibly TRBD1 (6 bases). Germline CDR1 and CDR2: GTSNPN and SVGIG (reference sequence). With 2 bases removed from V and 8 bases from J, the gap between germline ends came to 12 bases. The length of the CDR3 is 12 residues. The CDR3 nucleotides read TGTGCCTGGAGTAACAGGGCGGGAGGCTACACCTTC. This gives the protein CAWSNRAGGYTF.

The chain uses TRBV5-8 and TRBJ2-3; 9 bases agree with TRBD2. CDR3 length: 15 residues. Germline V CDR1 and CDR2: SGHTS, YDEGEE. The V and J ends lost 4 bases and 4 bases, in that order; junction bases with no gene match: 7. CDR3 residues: CASSPRGLASDTQYF. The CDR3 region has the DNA TGTGCCAGCAGCCCGCGAGGACTAGCGTCAGATACGCAGTATTTT.

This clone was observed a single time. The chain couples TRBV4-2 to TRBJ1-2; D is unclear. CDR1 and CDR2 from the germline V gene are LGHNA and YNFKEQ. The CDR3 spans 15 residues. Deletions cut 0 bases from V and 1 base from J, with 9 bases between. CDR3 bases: TGTGCCAGCAGCCAAGATATTGGCAGTAACTATGGCTACACCTTC. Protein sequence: CASSQDIGSNYGYTF.

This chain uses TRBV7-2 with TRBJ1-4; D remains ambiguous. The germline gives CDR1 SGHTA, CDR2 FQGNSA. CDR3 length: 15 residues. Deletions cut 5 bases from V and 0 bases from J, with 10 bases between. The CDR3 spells CASSPLVATNEKLFF. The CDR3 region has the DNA TGTGCCAGCAGCCCCCTGGTAGCAACTAATGAAAAACTGTTTTTT. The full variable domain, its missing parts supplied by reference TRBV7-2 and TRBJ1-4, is GAGVSQSPSNKVTEKGKDVELRCDPISGHTALYWYRQSLGQGLEFLIYFQGNSAPDKSGLPSDRFSAERTGGSVSTLTIQRTQQEDSAVYLCASSPLVATNEKLFFGSGTQLSVL.

This chain's CDR3 is CASSIDRNTQYF. The DNA of the CDR3 is TGTGCCAGTAGTATAGACCGGAATACGCAGTATTTT. The rearrangement uses TRBV19 and TRBJ2-3; D gene unclear. Germline CDR1 LNHDA, CDR2 SQIVND (reference sequence). V was trimmed by 0 bases and J by 7 bases, leaving 5 bases between them. The CDR3 sequence is 12 residues long.